These T cell receptor beta chains were read from a single sample in a study of post-analysis software for immune sequencing data. TCRdb re-called the PCR reads through MiXCR, storing one row per CDR3 protein. This sample has hundreds of thousands of distinct CDR3 sequences; 59% occur once, and the top ten carry around 11%. The specimen sequenced was blood. The source of these receptors is a girl aged 2 to 10 with multiple sclerosis. The CDR3 runs from the conserved cysteine through the conserved F or W. Fields, in order: D gene, clone size, J gene, V gene, CDR3 protein, CDR3 DNA. The D gene is left open where the match is weak. Only part of the rows carry a size: once, few, many, or a class if the clone is expanded.

TRBD2 . TRBJ2-1 TRBV20-1 CSASPSGTSWNEQFF TGCAGTGCTAGCCCCTCCGGGACTAGCTGGAATGAGCAGTTCTTC
. . TRBJ1-1 TRBV6-5 CASSYEARGAEAFF TGTGCCAGCAGTTACGAGGCCCGGGGGGCTGAAGCTTTCTTT
. . TRBJ1-2 TRBV20-1 CSASPQGTYGYTF TGCAGTGCTAGCCCCCAAGGGACCTATGGCTACACCTTC
. . TRBJ2-7 TRBV20-1 CSASFGGIYEQYF TGCAGTGCTAGCTTTGGGGGTATCTACGAGCAGTACTTC
. . TRBJ2-1 TRBV3-1 CASSQQVGYNEQFF TGTGCCAGCAGCCAACAGGTGGGCTACAATGAGCAGTTCTTC
TRBD1 . TRBJ2-7 TRBV6-6 CASSQGQGVEQYF TGTGCCAGCAGTCAGGGACAGGGTGTCGAGCAGTACTTC
TRBD2 . TRBJ2-1 TRBV5-1 CASSSAGAAGEQFF TGCGCCAGCAGCTCGGCGGGAGCAGCGGGTGAGCAGTTCTTC
. . TRBJ2-3 TRBV5-1 CASSLEDTSTDTQYF TGCGCCAGCAGCTTAGAAGATACTAGCACAGATACGCAGTATTTT
TRBD2 . TRBJ2-7 TRBV5-1 CASSRPGGGLREQYF TGCGCCAGCAGCCGACCGGGGGGAGGGCTGAGAGAGCAGTACTTC
. few TRBJ1-5 TRBV10-3 CAITVSTDQPQHF TGTGCCATCACTGTCTCTACAGACCAGCCCCAGCATTTT
TRBD2 . TRBJ2-1 TRBV6-4 CATSTGLGNEQFF TGTGCCACCTCAACGGGACTAGGGAATGAGCAGTTCTTC
TRBD2 . TRBJ2-1 TRBV29-1 CSVPLREPNNEQFF TGCAGCGTGCCTTTGCGGGAGCCTAACAATGAGCAGTTCTTC
. . TRBJ1-2 TRBV6-1 CASTSTRPYGYTF TGTGCCAGCACCTCGACGAGGCCCTATGGCTACACCTTC
. . TRBJ2-3 TRBV5-1 CASSLSDTDTQYF TGCGCCAGCAGCTTGAGCGACACAGATACGCAGTATTTT
TRBD2 . TRBJ2-7 TRBV10-3 CAIRSSSGRMVAYEQYF TGTGCCATCAGGTCTTCTAGCGGGAGAATGGTCGCGTACGAGCAGTACTTC
. . TRBJ2-1 TRBV20-1 CSARALAAEQFF TGCAGTGCTAGGGCCCTTGCTGCTGAGCAGTTCTTC
TRBD1 . TRBJ2-5 TRBV5-5 CASSVSTGKAGETQYF TGTGCCAGCAGCGTCTCGACAGGGAAGGCAGGGGAGACCCAGTACTTC
. . TRBJ1-2 TRBV20-1 CSATVGTYGYTF TGCAGTGCCACCGTGGGGACCTATGGCTACACCTTC
TRBD1 . TRBJ2-1 TRBV5-1 CASSLVQGGYNEQFF TGCGCCAGCAGCTTGGTACAGGGGGGCTACAATGAGCAGTTCTTC
. . TRBJ2-5 TRBV20-1 CSARDRGAAYQETQYF TGCAGTGCTAGAGATCGGGGGGCAGCGTACCAAGAGACCCAGTACTTC
. . TRBJ2-1 TRBV7-2 CASSLTPGNEQFF TGTGCCAGCAGCTTAACCCCCGGCAATGAGCAGTTCTTC
. . TRBJ2-3 TRBV4-3 CASSQGLNTDTQYF TGCGCCAGCAGCCAAGGTCTTAACACAGATACGCAGTATTTT
TRBD1 . TRBJ1-5 TRBV12-3/TRBV12-4 CASSPGTEQRTQHF TGTGCCAGCAGTCCTGGGACAGAGCAAAGGACCCAGCATTTT
TRBD2 . TRBJ2-5 TRBV20-1 CSARDGGGGAKTQYF TGCAGTGCTAGAGATGGGGGCGGGGGGGCCAAGACCCAGTACTTC
TRBD1 few TRBJ2-1 TRBV29-1 CSGDRGSGNEQFF TGCAGCGGGGACAGGGGTTCAGGCAATGAGCAGTTCTTC
. . TRBJ2-3 TRBV2 CASSTYSDTQYF TGTGCCAGCAGTACCTATTCAGATACGCAGTATTTT
TRBD1 few TRBJ2-1 TRBV6-1 CASSEFVGQGSDNEQFF TGTGCCAGCAGTGAATTCGTGGGACAGGGTTCTGACAATGAGCAGTTCTTC
. few TRBJ2-3 TRBV29-1 CSVVGFRLGDTDTQYF TGCAGCGTTGTTGGTTTTAGGTTGGGAGACACAGATACGCAGTATTTT
. few TRBJ2-7 TRBV29-1 CSVLATGKRYEQYF TGCAGCGTTCTAGCGACAGGGAAGCGGTACGAGCAGTACTTC
. . TRBJ2-3 TRBV7-9 CASSLAQGGVGDTQYF TGTGCCAGCAGCTTAGCTCAAGGGGGGGTTGGAGATACGCAGTATTTT
TRBD1 . TRBJ2-7 TRBV27 CASSPGTGEIALNEQYF TGTGCCAGCAGTCCCGGGACAGGGGAAATAGCACTCAACGAGCAGTACTTC
. many TRBJ2-3 TRBV18 CASSTGKSDTQYF TGTGCCAGCTCCACGGGGAAATCAGATACGCAGTATTTT
. . TRBJ1-2 TRBV12-3/TRBV12-4 CASSWGRWIEVNYGYTF TGTGCCAGCAGCTGGGGCCGTTGGATAGAGGTGAACTATGGCTACACCTTC
. . TRBJ2-7 TRBV29-1 CSAPGLVYEQYF TGCAGCGCCCCAGGACTCGTCTACGAGCAGTACTTC
. . TRBJ2-7 TRBV12-3/TRBV12-4 CASSWHSYEQYF TGTGCCAGCAGTTGGCATAGCTACGAGCAGTACTTC
. . TRBJ2-1 TRBV4-2 CASSQVRSSAKRAEETQFF TGTGCCAGCAGCCAAGTTAGGAGCTCGGCCAAGCGGGCTGAAGAGACCCAGTTCTTC
TRBD1 . TRBJ1-2 TRBV29-1 CSVGRTGEGYTF TGCAGCGTCGGAAGGACAGGGGAAGGCTACACCTTC
TRBD2 . TRBJ2-2 TRBV7-9 CASSGSSGGPTGELFF TGTGCCAGCAGTGGCAGCAGCGGGGGGCCCACCGGGGAGCTGTTTTTT
. . TRBJ2-1 TRBV20-1 CSASLARNEQFF TGCAGTGCTAGCTTAGCCCGCAATGAGCAGTTCTTC
. . TRBJ2-7 TRBV20-1 CSARPLDREQYF TGCAGTGCTAGGCCACTAGATCGCGAGCAGTACTTC
. . TRBJ2-1 TRBV6-2/TRBV6-3 CASTIRRAQVGWNEQFF TGTGCCAGCACCATAAGAAGAGCTCAGGTCGGTTGGAATGAGCAGTTCTTC
TRBD2 . TRBJ2-1 TRBV7-3 CASSLAAGAPSVQFF TGTGCCAGCAGCTTAGCAGCGGGAGCTCCCTCGGTACAGTTCTTC
. . TRBJ2-3 TRBV6-5 CASSYSGRGRGDTQYF TGTGCCAGCAGTTACTCGGGTCGAGGCAGGGGAGATACGCAGTATTTT
. . TRBJ2-3 TRBV20-1 CSARVSGVRSVDTQYF TGCAGTGCTAGAGTGTCCGGGGTTCGAAGTGTGGATACGCAGTATTTT
TRBD1 . TRBJ2-1 TRBV29-1 CSVPGTGLFRYNEQFF TGCAGCGTTCCCGGGACAGGGTTATTCCGCTACAATGAGCAGTTCTTC
TRBD1 . TRBJ1-2 TRBV27 CASSTLRGTGGWGYTF TGTGCCAGCAGTACACTTCGCGGGACAGGGGGTTGGGGCTACACCTTC
TRBD1 few TRBJ1-2 TRBV7-2 CASSQPRDRHFYGYTF TGTGCCAGCAGCCAGCCCCGGGACAGGCACTTCTATGGCTACACCTTC
TRBD1 . TRBJ1-1 TRBV6-5 CASSYWDREGAFF TGTGCCAGCAGTTACTGGGACAGGGAGGGGGCTTTCTTT
. . TRBJ2-3 TRBV6-1 CASSDLRGASTDTQYF TGTGCCAGCAGTGACTTAAGGGGGGCTAGCACAGATACGCAGTATTTT